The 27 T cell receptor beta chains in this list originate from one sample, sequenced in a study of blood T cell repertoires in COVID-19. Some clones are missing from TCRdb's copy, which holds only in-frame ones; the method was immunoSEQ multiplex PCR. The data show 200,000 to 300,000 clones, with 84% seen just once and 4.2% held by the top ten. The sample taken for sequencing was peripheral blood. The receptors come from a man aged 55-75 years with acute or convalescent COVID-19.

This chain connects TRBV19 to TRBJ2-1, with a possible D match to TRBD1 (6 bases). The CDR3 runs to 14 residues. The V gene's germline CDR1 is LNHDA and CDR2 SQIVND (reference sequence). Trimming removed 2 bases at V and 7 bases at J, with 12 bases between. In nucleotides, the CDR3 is TGTGCCAGTAGTATAAGGGACACGGGGAATGAGCAGTTCTTC. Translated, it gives CASSIRDTGNEQFF.

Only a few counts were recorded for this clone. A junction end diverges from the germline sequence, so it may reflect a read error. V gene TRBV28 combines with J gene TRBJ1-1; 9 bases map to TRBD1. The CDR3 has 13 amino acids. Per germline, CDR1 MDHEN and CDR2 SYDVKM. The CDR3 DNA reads TGTGCCAGCAGTACTCGACAGGGGGTAAGGAGTCTCTTT. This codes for CASSTRQGVRSLF.

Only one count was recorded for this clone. CDR3 protein: CASSPRRGGRDTQYF. The CDR3 DNA is TGTGCCAGCAGTCCCCGGCGGGGGGGGCGAGATACGCAGTATTTT. The rearrangement links TRBV6-5 to TRBJ2-3, with 9 bases fitting TRBD2. Trimming at V came to 5 bases and at J to 5 bases, leaving 8 bases not matched to a gene. The CDR3 has 15 amino acids. From germline, CDR1 is MNHEY and CDR2 SVGAGI.

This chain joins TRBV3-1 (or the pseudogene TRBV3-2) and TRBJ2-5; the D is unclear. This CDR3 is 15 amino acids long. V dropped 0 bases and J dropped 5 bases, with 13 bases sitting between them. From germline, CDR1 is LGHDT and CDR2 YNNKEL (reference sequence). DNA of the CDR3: TGTGCCAGCAGCCAAGAAGCTCTTATTGTGGAGACCCAGTACTTC. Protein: CASSQEALIVETQYF.

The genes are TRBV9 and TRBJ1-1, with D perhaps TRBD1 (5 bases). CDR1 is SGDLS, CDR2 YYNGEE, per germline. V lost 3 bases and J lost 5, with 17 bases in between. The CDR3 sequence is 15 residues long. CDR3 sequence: CASSAPGGGGTEAFF. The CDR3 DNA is TGTGCCAGCAGCGCCCCTGGGGGTGGGGGGACTGAAGCTTTCTTT.

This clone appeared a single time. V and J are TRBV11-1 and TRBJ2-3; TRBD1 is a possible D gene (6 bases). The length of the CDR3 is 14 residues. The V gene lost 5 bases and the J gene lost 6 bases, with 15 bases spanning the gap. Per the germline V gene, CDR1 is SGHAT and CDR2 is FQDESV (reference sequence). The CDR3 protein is CASSLRTVLDTQYF. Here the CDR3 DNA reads TGTGCCAGCAGCCTCCGGACAGTCCTGGATACGCAGTATTTT. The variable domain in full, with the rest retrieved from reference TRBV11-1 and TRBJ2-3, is EAEVAQSPRYKITEKSQAVAFWCDPISGHATLYWYRQILGQGPELLVQFQDESVVDDSQLPKDRFSAERLKGVDSTLKIQPAELGDSAMYLCASSLRTVLDTQYFGPGTRLTVL.

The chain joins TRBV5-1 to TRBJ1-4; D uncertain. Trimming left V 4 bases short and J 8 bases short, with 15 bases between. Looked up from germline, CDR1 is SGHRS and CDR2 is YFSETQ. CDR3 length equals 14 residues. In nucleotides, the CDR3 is TGCGCCAGCAGCGCGCTGCACGTAGAGGAAAAACTGTTTTTT. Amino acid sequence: CASSALHVEEKLFF.

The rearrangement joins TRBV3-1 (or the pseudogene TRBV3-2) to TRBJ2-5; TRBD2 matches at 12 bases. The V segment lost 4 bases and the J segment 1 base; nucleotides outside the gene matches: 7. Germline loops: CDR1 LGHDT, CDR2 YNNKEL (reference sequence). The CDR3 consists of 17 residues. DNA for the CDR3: TGTGCCAGCAGCCCGGTGGCTAGCGGGGGGGTCCAAGAGACCCAGTACTTC. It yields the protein CASSPVASGGVQETQYF.

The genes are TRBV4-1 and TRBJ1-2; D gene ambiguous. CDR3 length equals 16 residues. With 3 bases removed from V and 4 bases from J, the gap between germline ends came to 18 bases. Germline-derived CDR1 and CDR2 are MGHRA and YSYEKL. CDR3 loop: CASSHYQINGVYGYTF. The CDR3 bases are TGCGCCAGCAGCCACTATCAGATAAATGGAGTCTATGGCTACACCTTC.

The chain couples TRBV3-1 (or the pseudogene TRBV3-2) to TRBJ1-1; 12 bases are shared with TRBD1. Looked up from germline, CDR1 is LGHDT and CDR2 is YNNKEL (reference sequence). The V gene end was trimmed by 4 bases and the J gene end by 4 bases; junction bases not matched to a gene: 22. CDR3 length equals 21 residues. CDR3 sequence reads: CASSPLRARGGQGARVTEAFF. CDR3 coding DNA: TGTGCCAGCAGCCCATTGCGAGCACGGGGGGGACAGGGGGCCCGAGTCACTGAAGCTTTCTTT.

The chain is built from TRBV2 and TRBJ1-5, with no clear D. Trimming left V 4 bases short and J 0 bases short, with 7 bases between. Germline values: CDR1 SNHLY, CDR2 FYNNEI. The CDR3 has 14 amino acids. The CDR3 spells CASSVPDSNQPQHF. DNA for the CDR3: TGTGCCAGCAGTGTGCCAGATAGCAATCAGCCCCAGCATTTT.

CDR3 coding DNA: TGTGCCAGCAGCTTTTTGCGGGTTCAAGGGGGGGGCCGTGCAGATACGCAGTATTTT. This encodes CASSFLRVQGGGRADTQYF. The chain has TRBV11-2 and TRBJ2-3, with D tentatively TRBD2 (7 bases). The CDR3 sequence is 19 residues long. Germline V gene data show CDR1 as SGHAT and CDR2 as FQNNGV. The V end lost 3 bases, the J end lost 4 bases, and 26 bases lay between the germline ends.

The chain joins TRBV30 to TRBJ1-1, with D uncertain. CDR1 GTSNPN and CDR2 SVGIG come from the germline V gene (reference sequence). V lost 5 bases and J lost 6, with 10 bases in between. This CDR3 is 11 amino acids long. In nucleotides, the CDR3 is TGTGCCTGGGGCCCCGGGTCTGAAGCTTTCTTT. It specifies CAWGPGSEAFF.

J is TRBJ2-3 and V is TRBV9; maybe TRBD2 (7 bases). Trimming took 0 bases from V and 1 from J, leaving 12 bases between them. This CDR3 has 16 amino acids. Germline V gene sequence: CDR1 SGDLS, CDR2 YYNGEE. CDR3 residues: CASSVGPGGGTDTQYF. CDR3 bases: TGTGCCAGCAGCGTAGGCCCGGGGGGCGGCACAGATACGCAGTATTTT.

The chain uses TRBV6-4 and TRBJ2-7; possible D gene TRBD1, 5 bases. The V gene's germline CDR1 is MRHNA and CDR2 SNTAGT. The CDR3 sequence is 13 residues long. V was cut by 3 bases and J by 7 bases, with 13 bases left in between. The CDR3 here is CASSEYRGSEQYF. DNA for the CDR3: TGTGCCAGCAGTGAGTATAGGGGCAGTGAGCAGTACTTC.

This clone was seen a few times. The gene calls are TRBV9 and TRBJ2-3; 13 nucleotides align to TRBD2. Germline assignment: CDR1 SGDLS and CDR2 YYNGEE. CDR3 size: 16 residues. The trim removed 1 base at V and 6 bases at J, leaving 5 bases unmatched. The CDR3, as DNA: TGTGCCAGCAGCGTAACTAGCGGGAGGGGCGTGGATACGCAGTATTTT. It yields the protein CASSVTSGRGVDTQYF.

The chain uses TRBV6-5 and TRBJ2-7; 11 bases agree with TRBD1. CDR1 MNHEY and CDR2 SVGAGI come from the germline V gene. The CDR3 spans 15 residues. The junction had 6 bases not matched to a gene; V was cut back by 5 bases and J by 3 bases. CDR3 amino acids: CASSLVGTGGYEQYF. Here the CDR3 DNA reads TGTGCCAGCAGTCTCGTGGGGACAGGGGGCTACGAGCAGTACTTC.

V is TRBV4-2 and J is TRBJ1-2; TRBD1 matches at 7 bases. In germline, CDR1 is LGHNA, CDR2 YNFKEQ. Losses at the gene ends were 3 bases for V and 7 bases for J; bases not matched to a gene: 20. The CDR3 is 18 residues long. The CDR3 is CASSQDSYLQGKEGGYTF. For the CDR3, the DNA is TGTGCCAGCAGCCAGGATTCTTATTTACAGGGGAAGGAAGGTGGCTACACCTTC.

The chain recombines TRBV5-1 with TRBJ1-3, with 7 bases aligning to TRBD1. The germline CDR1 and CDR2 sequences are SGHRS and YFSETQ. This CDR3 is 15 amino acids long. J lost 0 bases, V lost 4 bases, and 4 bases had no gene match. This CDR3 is CASSRTGDSGNTIYF. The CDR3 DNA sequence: TGCGCCAGCAGCCGAACAGGGGACTCTGGAAACACCATATATTTT.

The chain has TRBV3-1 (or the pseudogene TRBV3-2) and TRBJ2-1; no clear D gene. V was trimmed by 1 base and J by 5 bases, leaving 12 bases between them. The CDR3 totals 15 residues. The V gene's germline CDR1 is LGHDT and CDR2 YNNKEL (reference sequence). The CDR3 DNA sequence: TGTGCCAGCAGCCAAGCTTTATTGTCCGACAATGAGCAGTTCTTC. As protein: CASSQALLSDNEQFF.

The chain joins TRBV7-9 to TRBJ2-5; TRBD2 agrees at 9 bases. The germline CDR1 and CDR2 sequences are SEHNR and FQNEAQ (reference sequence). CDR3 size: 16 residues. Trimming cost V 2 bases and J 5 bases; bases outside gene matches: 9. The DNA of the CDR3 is TGTGCCAGCAGCTTAAGCGGGAGGCGGAGATGGGAGACCCAGTACTTC. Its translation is CASSLSGRRRWETQYF.

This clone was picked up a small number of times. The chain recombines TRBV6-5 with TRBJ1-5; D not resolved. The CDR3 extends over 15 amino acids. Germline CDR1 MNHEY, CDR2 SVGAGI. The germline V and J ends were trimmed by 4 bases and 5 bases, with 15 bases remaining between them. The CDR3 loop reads CASSSSPLGDQPQHF. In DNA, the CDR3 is TGTGCCAGCAGTTCGTCTCCCCTAGGAGATCAGCCCCAGCATTTT.

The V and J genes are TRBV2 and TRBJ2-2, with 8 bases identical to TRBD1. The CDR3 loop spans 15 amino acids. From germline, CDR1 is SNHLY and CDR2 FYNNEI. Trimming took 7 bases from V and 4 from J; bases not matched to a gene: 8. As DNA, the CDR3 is TGTGCCAGCACCAAGGACAGGGTGGGCACCGGGGAGCTGTTTTTT. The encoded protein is CASTKDRVGTGELFF.

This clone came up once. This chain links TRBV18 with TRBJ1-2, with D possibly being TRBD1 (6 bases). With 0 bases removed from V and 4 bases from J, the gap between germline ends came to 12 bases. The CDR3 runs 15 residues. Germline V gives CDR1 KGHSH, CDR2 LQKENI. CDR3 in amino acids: CASSPPSTGPYGYTF. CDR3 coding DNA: TGTGCCAGCTCACCACCGTCCACAGGGCCCTATGGCTACACCTTC.

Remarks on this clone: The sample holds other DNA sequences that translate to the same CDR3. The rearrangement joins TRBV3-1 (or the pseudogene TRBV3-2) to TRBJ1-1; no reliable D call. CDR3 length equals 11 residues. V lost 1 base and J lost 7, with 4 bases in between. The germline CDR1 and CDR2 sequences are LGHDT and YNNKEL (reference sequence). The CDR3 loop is CASSQAGEAFF. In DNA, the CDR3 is TGTGCCAGCAGCCAAGCGGGTGAAGCTTTCTTT.

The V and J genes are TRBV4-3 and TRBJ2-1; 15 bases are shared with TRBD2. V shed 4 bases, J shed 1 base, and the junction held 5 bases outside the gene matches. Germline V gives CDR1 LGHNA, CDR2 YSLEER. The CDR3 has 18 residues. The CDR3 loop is CASSPLGLAGGSYNEQFF. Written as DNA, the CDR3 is TGCGCCAGCAGCCCCCTCGGACTAGCGGGAGGGTCCTACAATGAGCAGTTCTTC.

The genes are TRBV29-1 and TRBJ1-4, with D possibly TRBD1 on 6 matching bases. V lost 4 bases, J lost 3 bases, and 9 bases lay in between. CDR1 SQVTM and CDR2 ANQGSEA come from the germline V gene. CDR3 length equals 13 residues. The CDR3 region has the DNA TGCAGCGTTGCGAGGGGGTCTAATGAAAAACTGTTTTTT. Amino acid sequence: CSVARGSNEKLFF.